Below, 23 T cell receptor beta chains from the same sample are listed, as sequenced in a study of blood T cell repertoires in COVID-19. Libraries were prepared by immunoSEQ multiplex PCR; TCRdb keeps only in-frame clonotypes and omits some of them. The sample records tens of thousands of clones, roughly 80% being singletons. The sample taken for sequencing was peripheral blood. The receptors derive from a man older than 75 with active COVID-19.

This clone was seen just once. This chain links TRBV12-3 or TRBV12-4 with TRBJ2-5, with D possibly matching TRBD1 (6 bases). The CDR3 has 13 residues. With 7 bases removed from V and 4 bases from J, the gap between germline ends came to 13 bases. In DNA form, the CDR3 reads TGTGCCAGCAAACAGGGAAGTGCAGAGACCCAGTACTTC. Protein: CASKQGSAETQYF.

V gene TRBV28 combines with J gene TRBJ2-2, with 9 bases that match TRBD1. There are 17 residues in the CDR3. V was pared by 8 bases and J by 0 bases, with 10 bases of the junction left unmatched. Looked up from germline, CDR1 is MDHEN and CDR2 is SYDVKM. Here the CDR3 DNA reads TGTGCCAGCCATTATACTAACAGGGGGCCGAACACCGGGGAGCTGTTTTTT. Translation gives CASHYTNRGPNTGELFF.

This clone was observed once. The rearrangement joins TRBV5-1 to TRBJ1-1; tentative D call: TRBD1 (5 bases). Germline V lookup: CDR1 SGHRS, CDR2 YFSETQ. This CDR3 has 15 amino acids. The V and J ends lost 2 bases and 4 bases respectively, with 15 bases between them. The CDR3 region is CASSLTSGMGTEAFF. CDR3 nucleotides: TGCGCCAGCAGCTTAACCTCAGGGATGGGCACTGAAGCTTTCTTT.

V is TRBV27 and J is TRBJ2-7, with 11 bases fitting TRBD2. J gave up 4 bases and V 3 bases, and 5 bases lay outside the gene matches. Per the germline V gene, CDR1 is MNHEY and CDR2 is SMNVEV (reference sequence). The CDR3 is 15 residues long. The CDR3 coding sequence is TGTGCCAGCAGTTTTGGGACTAGCGGAGCATACGAGCAGTACTTC. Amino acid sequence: CASSFGTSGAYEQYF.

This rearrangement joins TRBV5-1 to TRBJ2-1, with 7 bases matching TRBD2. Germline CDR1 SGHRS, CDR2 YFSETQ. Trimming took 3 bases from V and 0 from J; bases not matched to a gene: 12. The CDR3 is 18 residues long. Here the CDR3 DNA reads TGCGCCAGCAGCTACGGAAGCCCGGGACTACGCTCCTACAATGAGCAGTTCTTC. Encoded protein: CASSYGSPGLRSYNEQFF.

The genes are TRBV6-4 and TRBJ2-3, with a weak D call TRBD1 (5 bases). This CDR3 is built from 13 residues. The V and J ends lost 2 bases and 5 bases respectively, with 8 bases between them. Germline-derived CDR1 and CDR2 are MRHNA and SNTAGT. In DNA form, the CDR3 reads TGTGCCAGCAGTGACCGGCAGGGAGATACGCAGTATTTT. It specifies CASSDRQGDTQYF.

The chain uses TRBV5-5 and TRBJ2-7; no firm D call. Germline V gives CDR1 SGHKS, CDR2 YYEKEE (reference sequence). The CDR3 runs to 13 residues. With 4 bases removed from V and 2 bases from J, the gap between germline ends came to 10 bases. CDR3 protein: CASSPPTPYEQYF. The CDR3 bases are TGTGCCAGCAGCCCCCCCACTCCCTACGAGCAGTACTTC.

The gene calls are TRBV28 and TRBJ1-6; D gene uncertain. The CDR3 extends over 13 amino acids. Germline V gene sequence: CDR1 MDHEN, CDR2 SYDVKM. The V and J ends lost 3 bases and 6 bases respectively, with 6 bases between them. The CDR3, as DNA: TGTGCCAGCAGTTTCTCCGGTAATTCACCCCTCCACTTT. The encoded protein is CASSFSGNSPLHF.

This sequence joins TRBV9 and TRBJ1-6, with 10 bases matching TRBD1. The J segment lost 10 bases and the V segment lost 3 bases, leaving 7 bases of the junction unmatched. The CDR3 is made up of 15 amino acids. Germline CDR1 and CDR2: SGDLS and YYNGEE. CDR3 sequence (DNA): TGTGCCAGCAGCGAGACCGGGACAGGGGTATCACCCCTCCACTTT. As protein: CASSETGTGVSPLHF.

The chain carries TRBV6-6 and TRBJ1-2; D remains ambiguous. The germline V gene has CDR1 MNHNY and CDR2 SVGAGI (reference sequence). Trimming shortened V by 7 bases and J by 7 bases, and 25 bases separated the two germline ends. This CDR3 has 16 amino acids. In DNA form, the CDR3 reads TGTGCCAGCACCTACTCTTCTACTGGGAGGGAAGGTGGCTACACCTTC. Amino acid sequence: CASTYSSTGREGGYTF.

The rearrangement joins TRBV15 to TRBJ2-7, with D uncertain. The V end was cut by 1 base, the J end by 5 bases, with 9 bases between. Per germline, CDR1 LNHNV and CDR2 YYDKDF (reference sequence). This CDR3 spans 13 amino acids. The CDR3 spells CATSRVEPDEQYF. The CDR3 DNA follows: TGTGCCACCAGCAGAGTAGAACCCGACGAGCAGTACTTC.

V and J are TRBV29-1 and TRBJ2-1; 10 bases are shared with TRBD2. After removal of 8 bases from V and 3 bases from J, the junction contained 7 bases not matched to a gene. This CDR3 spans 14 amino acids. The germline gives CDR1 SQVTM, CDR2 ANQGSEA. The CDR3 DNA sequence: TGCAGCATCCTCGGGACTAGCGACTACAATGAGCAGTTCTTC. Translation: CSILGTSDYNEQFF.

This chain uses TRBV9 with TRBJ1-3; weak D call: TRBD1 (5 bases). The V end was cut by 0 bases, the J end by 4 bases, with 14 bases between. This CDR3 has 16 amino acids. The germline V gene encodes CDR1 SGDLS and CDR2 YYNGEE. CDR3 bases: TGTGCCAGCAGCGTAGGGACGGGGGGTTCCGGAAACACCATATATTTT. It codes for CASSVGTGGSGNTIYF.

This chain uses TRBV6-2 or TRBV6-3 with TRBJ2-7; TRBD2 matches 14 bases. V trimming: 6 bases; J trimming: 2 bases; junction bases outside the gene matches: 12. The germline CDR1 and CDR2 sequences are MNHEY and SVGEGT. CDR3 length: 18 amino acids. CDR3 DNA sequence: TGTGCCAGCAGCCGAGGACTAGCGGGAGGCCGGGACCCCTACGAGCAGTACTTC. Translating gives CASSRGLAGGRDPYEQYF.

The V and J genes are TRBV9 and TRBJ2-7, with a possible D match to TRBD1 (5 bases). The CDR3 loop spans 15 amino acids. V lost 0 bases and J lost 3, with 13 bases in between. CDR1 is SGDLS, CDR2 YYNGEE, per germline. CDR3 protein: CASSVGQGLYYEQYF. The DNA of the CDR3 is TGTGCCAGCAGCGTAGGGCAGGGCCTATACTACGAGCAGTACTTC.

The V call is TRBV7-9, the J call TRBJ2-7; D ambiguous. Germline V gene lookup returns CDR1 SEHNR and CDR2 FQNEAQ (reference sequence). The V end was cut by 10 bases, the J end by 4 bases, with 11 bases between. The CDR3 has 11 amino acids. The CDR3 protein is CAIPYGYEQYF. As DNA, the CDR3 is TGTGCCATCCCCTACGGGTACGAGCAGTACTTC.

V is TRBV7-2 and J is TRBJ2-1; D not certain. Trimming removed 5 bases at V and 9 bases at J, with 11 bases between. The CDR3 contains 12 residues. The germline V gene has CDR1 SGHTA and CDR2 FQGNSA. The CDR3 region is CASSDSYGEQFF. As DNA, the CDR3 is TGTGCCAGCAGCGATTCTTACGGTGAGCAGTTCTTC.

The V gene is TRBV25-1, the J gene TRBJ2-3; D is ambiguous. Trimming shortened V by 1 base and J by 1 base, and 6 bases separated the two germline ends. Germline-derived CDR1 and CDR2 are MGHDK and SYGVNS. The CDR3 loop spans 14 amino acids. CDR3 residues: CASSEWAGTDTQYF. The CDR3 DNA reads TGTGCCAGCAGTGAATGGGCTGGCACAGATACGCAGTATTTT.

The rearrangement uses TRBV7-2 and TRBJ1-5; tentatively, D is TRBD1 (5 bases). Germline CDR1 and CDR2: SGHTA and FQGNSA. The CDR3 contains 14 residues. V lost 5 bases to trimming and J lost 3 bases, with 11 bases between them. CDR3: CASSAGLINQPQHF. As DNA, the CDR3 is TGTGCCAGCAGCGCGGGACTGATCAATCAGCCCCAGCATTTT.

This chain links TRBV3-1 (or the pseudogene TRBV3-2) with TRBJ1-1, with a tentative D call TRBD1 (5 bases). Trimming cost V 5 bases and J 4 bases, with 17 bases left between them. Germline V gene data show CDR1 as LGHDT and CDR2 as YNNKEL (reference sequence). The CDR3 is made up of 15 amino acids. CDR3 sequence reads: CASSSGSFVSTEAFF. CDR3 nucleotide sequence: TGTGCCAGCAGCTCAGGGTCTTTCGTTTCCACTGAAGCTTTCTTT.

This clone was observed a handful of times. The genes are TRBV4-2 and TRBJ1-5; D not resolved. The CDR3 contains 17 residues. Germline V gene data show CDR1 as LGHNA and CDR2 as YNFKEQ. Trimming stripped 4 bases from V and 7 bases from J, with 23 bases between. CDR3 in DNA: TGTGCCAGCAGCCTATACCGAACGGGAGAACGGAGCCAGCCCCAGCATTTT. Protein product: CASSLYRTGERSQPQHF.

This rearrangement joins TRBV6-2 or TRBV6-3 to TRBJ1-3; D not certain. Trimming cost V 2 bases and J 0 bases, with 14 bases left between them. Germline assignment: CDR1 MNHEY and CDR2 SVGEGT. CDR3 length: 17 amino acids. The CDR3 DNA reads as TGTGCCAGCAGTTACGTCGGAGCCTACCTCTCTGGAAACACCATATATTTT. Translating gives CASSYVGAYLSGNTIYF.

The CDR3 region is CASSYPRAGAAYEQYF. The CDR3 nucleotides read TGTGCCAGCAGTTACCCGAGGGCAGGGGCTGCCTACGAGCAGTACTTC. The chain couples TRBV6-6 to TRBJ2-7; D might be TRBD1 (6 bases). The CDR3 is 16 amino acids. Trimming left V 2 bases short and J 2 bases short, with 16 bases between. CDR1 and CDR2 from the germline V gene are MNHNY and SVGAGI (reference sequence).